Listed below are T cell receptor beta chains from one sample, sequenced in a study of blood T cell repertoires in COVID-19. Assay used: immunoSEQ multiplex PCR; TCRdb lists only in-frame clones, some missing. The sample has about 81,000 clones; roughly four fifths are singletons. Sample: peripheral blood. The source is a human donor in a cohort sampled during active COVID-19. Each CDR3 is given with its conserved first and last residue. A D gene is named only where the DNA matches it firmly. For some rows the clone size is stated as once, few or many, or as a class when expanded; others skip it.

TRBJ1-6,TRBV5-1,-,-,TGCGCCAGCAGCTTGGGGTCGGGACAAGGGAATAGGTCACCCCTCCACTTT,CASSLGSGQGNRSPLHF
TRBJ1-2,TRBV7-2,-,-,TGTGCCAGCAGCCCTCCGGGCTCGGGGGGCTACACCTTC,CASSPPGSGGYTF
TRBJ2-5,TRBV3-1/TRBV3-2,TRBD2,-,TGTGCCAGCAGCCCCTCCGGGGGGGCCCGAGAGACCCAGTACTTC,CASSPSGGARETQYF
TRBJ1-2,TRBV18,-,-,TGTGCCAGCTCACCACAAACAGGATCCTATGGCTACACCTTC,CASSPQTGSYGYTF
TRBJ1-1,TRBV7-9,-,-,TGTGCCAGCAGCCCCAGGGGCACTGAAGCTTTCTTT,CASSPRGTEAFF
TRBJ2-7,TRBV7-2,TRBD1,-,TGTGCCAGCAGCCCAGGACAGGGCCCCTACGAGCAGTACTTC,CASSPGQGPYEQYF
TRBJ2-7,TRBV2,-,-,TGTGCCAGCAGTGGGGCCTCCTACGAGCAGTACTTC,CASSGASYEQYF
TRBJ2-3,TRBV7-9,-,-,TGTGCCAGCACCCCCTGGGAGGAGATCACAGATACGCAGTATTTT,CASTPWEEITDTQYF
TRBJ2-3,TRBV7-2,TRBD2,-,TGTGCCAGCAGGCCTCTGGGGCGGGGGGGTCAGGATACGCAGTATTTT,CASRPLGRGGQDTQYF
TRBJ1-3,TRBV19,TRBD1,-,TGTGCCAGTAGTTCCCGACAGGGAACCAGTTATGCTGGAAACACCATATATTTT,CASSSRQGTSYAGNTIYF
TRBJ1-1,TRBV6-5,-,-,TGTGCCAGCAGTACGACAGTGAACACTGAAGCTTTCTTT,CASSTTVNTEAFF
TRBJ1-6,TRBV4-2,-,few,TGTGCCAGCAGCCTTAGATTGACAGAGTATAATTCACCCCTCCACTTT,CASSLRLTEYNSPLHF
TRBJ2-2,TRBV5-1,TRBD1,-,TGCGCCAGCAGCTCCGGACAGGGTGCGAACACCGGGGAGCTGTTTTTT,CASSSGQGANTGELFF
TRBJ1-2,TRBV7-9,TRBD1,-,TGTGCCAGCAGCCGGGGACAGGACTTTGCTAACTATGGCTACACCTTC,CASSRGQDFANYGYTF
TRBJ2-1,TRBV11-1,TRBD2,-,TGTGCCAGCAGCTCTCGGGGGGACGCCTACAATGAGCAGTTCTTC,CASSSRGDAYNEQFF
TRBJ1-3,TRBV2,-,-,TGTGCCAGCAGTGAAGTCAGGGAGGCCACCATATATTTT,CASSEVREATIYF
TRBJ1-2,TRBV5-1,TRBD1,few,TGCGCCAGCAGCTTCCCACGACAGGGGGATAGGTTGTCTGGCTACACCTTC,CASSFPRQGDRLSGYTF
TRBJ1-2,TRBV6-5,-,few,TGTGCCAGCGGACCCCGGGGGGGTGGCTACACCTTC,CASGPRGGGYTF
TRBJ2-3,TRBV2,TRBD2,-,TGTGCCAGCTTTAGCGGGGGGGCAGATACGCAGTATTTT,CASFSGGADTQYF
TRBJ2-2,TRBV7-3,TRBD2,few,TGTGCCAGCAGCTCGCTAGCGGGGGCCAACACCGGGGAGCTGTTTTTT,CASSSLAGANTGELFF
TRBJ2-5,TRBV7-9,TRBD1,-,TGTGCCAACAACTTAGGGGGCGAGGAGACCCAGTACTTC,CANNLGGEETQYF
TRBJ2-7,TRBV12-5,TRBD2,-,TGTGCTAGTGGCCCTCAATCCCTAGCGGGGGGCTCCTACGAGCAGTACTTC,CASGPQSLAGGSYEQYF